A single sample gave rise to the 32 T cell receptor beta chains below, sequenced in a study of blood T cells in healthy people across ages (dated by TCRdb to the mid-2010s). Libraries were prepared through 5' RACE. The instrument given in TCRdb is Illumina HiSeq 2500. A second PCR of about 7 to 12 cycles was run with a J-beta primer mix and a sample-barcoded 5' primer. TCRdb trimmed public reads at Q25 via fastp, called clones via MiXCR and kept in-frame beta chains. Every CDR3 protein is listed once, alongside the most common genes and DNA of its rows. This sample is represented by 800,000 to 900,000 distinct CDR3 sequences; roughly 60% of them were singletons. Roughly 25% of the sample is in the top ten clones. The source material was blood. The receptor source for this set is a man aged 30 to 45 in good health.

The chain recombines TRBV25-1 with TRBJ1-1, with D tentatively TRBD1 (6 bases). The CDR3 is made up of 14 amino acids. Germline CDR1 is MGHDK and CDR2 is SYGVNS. V lost 1 base and J 6 bases, leaving 12 bases between the germline ends. CDR3: CASSEFGRGPEAFF. CDR3 in DNA: TGTGCCAGCAGTGAATTTGGCAGGGGTCCTGAAGCTTTCTTT. The full variable domain, in which reference TRBV25-1 and TRBJ1-1 provide the parts outside the CDR3, is EADIYQTPRYLVIGTGKKITLECSQTMGHDKMYWYQQDPGMELHLIHYSYGVNSTEKGDLSSESTVSRIRTEHFPLTLESARPSHTSQYLCASSEFGRGPEAFFGQGTRLTVV.

The genes are TRBV6-6 and TRBJ2-7; a possible D gene is TRBD1 (6 bases). V lost 0 bases and J 2 bases, leaving 11 bases between the germline ends. Germline V gene lookup returns CDR1 MNHNY and CDR2 SVGAGI (reference sequence). The CDR3 runs 15 residues. CDR3 nucleotide sequence: TGTGCCAGCAGTTACTCTTACAGGGAGCCCTACGAGCAGTACTTC. This gives the protein CASSYSYREPYEQYF.

The J gene is TRBJ2-7, the V gene TRBV5-1; the D gene is possibly TRBD1 (5 bases). The germline V and J ends were trimmed by 4 bases and 3 bases, with 14 bases remaining between them. From germline, CDR1 is SGHRS and CDR2 YFSETQ. This CDR3 is 14 amino acids long. The CDR3 DNA follows: TGCGCCAGCAGCGTCGCCAGGGAAATCTACGAGCAGTACTTC. It is translated as CASSVAREIYEQYF. The entire variable domain, with the rest obtained from reference TRBV5-1 and TRBJ2-7, is as follows: KAGVTQTPRYLIKTRGQQVTLSCSPISGHRSVSWYQQTPGQGLQFLFEYFSETQRNKGNFPGRFSGRQFSNSRSEMNVSTLELGDSALYLCASSVAREIYEQYFGPGTRLTVT.

The chain has TRBV28 and TRBJ2-4; 10 bases line up with TRBD1. This CDR3 region has 12 residues. Trimming cost V 4 bases and J 12 bases; bases outside gene matches: 3. CDR1 MDHEN and CDR2 SYDVKM come from the germline V gene. CDR3 region: CASSWTGGNQYF. CDR3 DNA: TGTGCCAGCAGTTGGACAGGGGGGAATCAGTACTTC.

This chain connects TRBV20-1 to TRBJ2-1; the match to TRBD1 covers 7 bases. This CDR3 spans 13 amino acids. CDR1 and CDR2 from the germline V gene are DFQATT and SNEGSKA (reference sequence). The chain's CDR3 is CSFNRGSYNEQFF. CDR3 in DNA: TGCAGCTTTAACAGGGGATCCTACAATGAGCAGTTCTTC.

This chain connects TRBV27 to TRBJ2-1; either TRBD1 or TRBD2 may supply D (5 bases each). V dropped 1 base and J dropped 9 bases, with 10 bases sitting between them. The CDR3 totals 13 residues. The germline CDR1 and CDR2 sequences are MNHEY and SMNVEV (reference sequence). This CDR3 reads CASSLFGAAEQFF. The DNA of the CDR3 is TGTGCCAGCAGTTTATTCGGGGCCGCTGAGCAGTTCTTC.

The chain couples TRBV6-2 or TRBV6-3 to TRBJ1-5, with 8 positions matching TRBD1. V was pared by 6 bases and J by 9 bases, with 13 bases of the junction left unmatched. CDR3 length: 15 residues. CDR1 is MNHEY, CDR2 SVGEGT, per germline. The CDR3 region has the DNA TGTGCCAGCAGATCCCGGACAGGGCTCTCTCTGCCCCAGCATTTT. It is translated as CASRSRTGLSLPQHF.

V and J are TRBV7-9 and TRBJ1-2; 9 positions match TRBD1. The germline CDR1 and CDR2 sequences are SEHNR and FQNEAQ (reference sequence). V shed 11 bases, J shed 8 bases, and the junction held 12 bases outside the gene matches. The CDR3 covers 13 residues. The CDR3 protein is CASRTGDAGGYTF. CDR3 sequence (DNA): TGTGCCTCAAGGACAGGGGACGCCGGCGGCTACACCTTC.

V gene TRBV7-3 combines with J gene TRBJ2-1; 10 positions agree with TRBD1. After removal of 4 bases from V and 6 bases from J, the junction contained 6 bases not matched to a gene. The CDR3 consists of 15 residues. Germline V gives CDR1 SGHTA, CDR2 FQGTGA. As DNA, the CDR3 is TGTGCCAGCAGCTCGACAGGGGGCGCGATCAATGAGCAGTTCTTC. This sequence encodes CASSSTGGAINEQFF.

J is TRBJ1-5 and V is TRBV6-6; 8 positions agree with TRBD1. CDR3 length: 14 residues. Trimming cost V 6 bases and J 5 bases; bases outside gene matches: 6. Germline-derived CDR1 and CDR2 are MNHNY and SVGAGI (reference sequence). The CDR3 spells CASRGQGRDQPQHF. In DNA, the CDR3 is TGTGCCAGCAGAGGACAGGGAAGGGATCAGCCCCAGCATTTT.

This chain uses TRBV12-3 or TRBV12-4 with TRBJ2-4; no definite D call. The assigned J gene may be wrong: the sequence end matches TRBJ2-7 better. The CDR3 is 13 residues long. As DNA, the CDR3 is TGTGCCAGCAGTTCTGCGAGTATATCCGAGCAGTACTTC. This gives the protein CASSSASISEQYF.

The genes are TRBV21-1 and TRBJ1-6. TRBV21-1 is a pseudogene segment. The CDR3 totals 17 residues. In DNA form, the CDR3 reads TGTGCCAGCAGCAAAGAGGTCAGCTTTTTCTATAATTCACCCCTCCACTTT. Amino acids: CASSKEVSFFYNSPLHF.

The CDR3 nucleotides read TGCAGCGTTGAGGAGGGGCCTCAGCCCCAGCATTTT. Translated, it gives CSVEEGPQPQHF. The rearrangement uses TRBV29-1 and TRBJ1-5, with D perhaps matching TRBD1 (5 bases). CDR3 length: 12 amino acids. V dropped 3 bases and J dropped 6 bases, with 9 bases sitting between them. Germline V gene data show CDR1 as SQVTM and CDR2 as ANQGSEA.

The chain carries TRBV4-2 and TRBJ2-3, with 11 bases matching TRBD2. This CDR3 is built from 21 residues. CDR1 is LGHNA and CDR2 is YNFKEQ in the germline V gene. V was pared by 1 base and J by 1 base, with 16 bases of the junction left unmatched. The CDR3 DNA sequence: TGTGCCAGCAGCCAAGCCCCTCTCGGGACTAGCGGCGCCGATGGCACAGATACGCAGTATTTT. Translating it yields CASSQAPLGTSGADGTDTQYF.

This clonotype was found many times. The genes are TRBV28 and TRBJ2-1; 8 bases agree with TRBD1. The CDR3 is 15 residues long. Germline CDR1 is MDHEN and CDR2 is SYDVKM. The ends lost 6 bases at V and 2 bases at J; junction bases unmatched: 6. CDR3 nucleotides: TGTGCCAGCAGCCCCGGGACAGGAGCCTACAATGAGCAGTTCTTC. Translation gives CASSPGTGAYNEQFF.

The chain couples TRBV3-1 to TRBJ1-2, with D possibly TRBD1 on 5 matching bases. Trimming shortened V by 0 bases and J by 3 bases, and 11 bases separated the two germline ends. CDR1 and CDR2 from the germline V gene are LGHDT and YNNKEL (reference sequence). The CDR3 extends over 15 amino acids. For the CDR3, the DNA is TGTGCCAGCAGCCAAGATTTGGCAGGGTACTATGGCTACACCTTC. This sequence encodes CASSQDLAGYYGYTF.

The sample holds a few counts of this clonotype. The rearrangement uses TRBV20-1 and TRBJ1-2; the D is unclear. From germline, CDR1 is DFQATT and CDR2 SNEGSKA (reference sequence). The CDR3 sequence is 11 residues long. The V end was cut by 6 bases, the J end by 0 bases, with 5 bases between. The CDR3 region is CSAQSNYGYTF. The DNA for the CDR3 is TGCAGTGCCCAGTCTAACTATGGCTACACCTTC.

This clonotype was detected a few times. The chain carries TRBV27 and TRBJ1-2; D uncertain. Germline V gene sequence: CDR1 MNHEY, CDR2 SMNVEV (reference sequence). The CDR3 extends over 13 amino acids. Between the trimmed V and J ends, which lost 0 bases and 7 bases, there was a span of 9 bases. The CDR3 protein is CASSLSSVAGYTF. The DNA of the CDR3 is TGTGCCAGCAGTTTATCGTCAGTGGCTGGCTACACCTTC.

This chain links TRBV6-5 with TRBJ2-4; TRBD1 might be the D (5 bases). The J call is uncertain, as TRBJ2-7 better fits the DNA end. This CDR3 comprises 14 residues. The germline V gene encodes CDR1 MNHEY and CDR2 SVGAGI. The CDR3 region is CASSGSGHSYEQYF. CDR3 coding DNA: TGTGCCAGCAGTGGCTCCGGACATTCTTACGAGCAGTACTTC.

V gene TRBV10-3 combines with J gene TRBJ1-6; a weak D match, TRBD1 (6 bases). The V end was cut by 11 bases, the J end by 0 bases, with 14 bases between. There are 15 residues in the CDR3. Germline assignment: CDR1 ENHRY and CDR2 SYGVKD. In nucleotides, the CDR3 is TGTGCCGGCTCGACAGGTCTCTCCTATAATTCACCCCTCCACTTT. Protein product: CAGSTGLSYNSPLHF.

This clonotype occurred a few times. The chain carries TRBV7-2 and TRBJ1-2, with no clear D. Trimming removed 3 bases at V and 5 bases at J, with 7 bases between. This CDR3 region has 12 residues. Germline values: CDR1 SGHTA, CDR2 FQGNSA. Written as DNA, the CDR3 is TGTGCCAGCAGCTTCCCATCGTATGGCTACACCTTC. As protein: CASSFPSYGYTF.

The V and J genes are TRBV9 and TRBJ2-5, with a possible D match to TRBD2 (5 bases). This CDR3 spans 15 amino acids. Germline CDR1 and CDR2: SGDLS and YYNGEE. V was trimmed by 4 bases and J by 0 bases, leaving 13 bases between them. The CDR3 DNA sequence: TGTGCCAGCAGCACACGGGGTGGTTACCAAGAGACCCAGTACTTC. Its protein is CASSTRGGYQETQYF.

This chain uses TRBV10-3 with TRBJ1-5; tentatively, D is TRBD1 (5 bases). The CDR3 totals 14 residues. Germline V gives CDR1 ENHRY, CDR2 SYGVKD. Trimming removed 7 bases at V and 7 bases at J, with 17 bases between. The CDR3 sequence: CAITPGRDGQPQHF. CDR3 in DNA: TGTGCCATCACCCCAGGGAGGGACGGGCAGCCCCAGCATTTT.

CDR3 sequence (DNA): TGTGCCAGCAATAGGGGTAGCAATCAGCCCCAGCATTTT. Translating it yields CASNRGSNQPQHF. The V gene is TRBV12-3 or TRBV12-4, the J gene TRBJ1-5, with D perhaps matching TRBD1 (5 bases). Trimming stripped 7 bases from V and 0 bases from J, with 7 bases between. The CDR3 has 13 residues.

V gene TRBV6-2 or TRBV6-3 combines with J gene TRBJ2-7; 11 bases align to TRBD2. Germline V gives CDR1 MNHEY, CDR2 SVGEGT. V was pared by 5 bases and J by 0 bases, with 6 bases of the junction left unmatched. The CDR3 sequence is 16 residues long. CDR3 residues: CASSHAGTSGSYEQYF. The CDR3 region has the DNA TGTGCCAGCAGTCACGCCGGGACTAGCGGCTCCTACGAGCAGTACTTC.

The chain joins TRBV7-2 to TRBJ2-5; weak D call: TRBD2 (5 bases). Germline V lookup: CDR1 SGHTA, CDR2 FQGNSA. This CDR3 contains 16 residues. V was shortened by 5 bases and J by 0 bases, with 16 bases between the two germline ends. CDR3 coding DNA: TGTGCCAGCAGCCCTAGCCTAGGGCGAGACCAAGAGACCCAGTACTTC. It codes for CASSPSLGRDQETQYF. Full variable domain (remainder filled in from reference TRBV7-2 and TRBJ2-5): GAGVSQSPSNKVTEKGKDVELRCDPISGHTALYWYRQSLGQGLEFLIYFQGNSAPDKSGLPSDRFSAERTGGSVSTLTIQRTQQEDSAVYLCASSPSLGRDQETQYFGPGTRLLVL.

The chain recombines TRBV27 with TRBJ2-5; no clear D. Trimming took 5 bases from V and 3 from J, leaving 10 bases between them. The CDR3 extends over 13 amino acids. Germline-derived CDR1 and CDR2 are MNHEY and SMNVEV (reference sequence). The chain's CDR3 is CASSPTPKETQYF. The CDR3 bases are TGTGCCAGCAGTCCGACCCCGAAAGAGACCCAGTACTTC.

The rearrangement uses TRBV29-1 and TRBJ2-4, with 9 positions matching TRBD2. The assigned J gene may be wrong: the sequence end matches TRBJ2-5 better. CDR3 length equals 14 residues. Germline V CDR1 and CDR2: SQVTM, ANQGSEA. The CDR3 is CSVSLAGVRETQYF. CDR3 nucleotides: TGCAGCGTTTCGTTAGCGGGGGTTCGAGAGACCCAGTACTTC.

The chain has TRBV20-1 and TRBJ2-5; no definite D call. Trimming removed 0 bases at V and 2 bases at J, with 13 bases between. The CDR3 runs to 15 residues. Germline CDR1 and CDR2: DFQATT and SNEGSKA (reference sequence). The CDR3 reads CSAREGSGRQETQYF. CDR3 bases: TGCAGTGCTAGAGAAGGTTCGGGCAGACAAGAGACCCAGTACTTC.

This chain connects TRBV4-1 to TRBJ2-1, with no clear D. Deletions cut 3 bases from V and 4 bases from J, with 10 bases between. This CDR3 is built from 14 residues. Looked up from germline, CDR1 is MGHRA and CDR2 is YSYEKL. The CDR3 DNA is TGCGCCAGCAGCCAGACGAACTTATACAATGAGCAGTTCTTC. As protein: CASSQTNLYNEQFF.

The chain uses TRBV20-1 and TRBJ2-3; possibly TRBD1 for D (5 bases). V shed 2 bases and J shed 2 bases, with 14 bases lying between them. CDR3 length equals 15 residues. In germline, CDR1 is DFQATT, CDR2 SNEGSKA (reference sequence). Here the CDR3 reads CSARHYHGATDTQYF. For the CDR3, the DNA is TGCAGTGCTAGACACTACCATGGGGCCACAGATACGCAGTATTTT.

J is TRBJ2-7 and V is TRBV5-1; D is unresolved. CDR1 SGHRS and CDR2 YFSETQ come from the germline V gene. The CDR3 is made up of 12 amino acids. The V and J ends lost 3 bases and 5 bases respectively, with 9 bases between them. The CDR3 DNA sequence: TGCGCCAGCAGCTCCCAGTCCCACGAGCAGTACTTC. This sequence encodes CASSSQSHEQYF. The entire variable domain, with the rest obtained from reference TRBV5-1 and TRBJ2-7, is as follows: KAGVTQTPRYLIKTRGQQVTLSCSPISGHRSVSWYQQTPGQGLQFLFEYFSETQRNKGNFPGRFSGRQFSNSRSEMNVSTLELGDSALYLCASSSQSHEQYFGPGTRLTVT.